One and the same sample provided the 8 T cell receptor beta chains below, sequenced in a study of T-cell memory formation after mild COVID-19. Each CDR3 protein gets one entry after TCRdb re-called the 5' RACE reads with MiXCR. The data hold about 320,000 distinct CDR3 sequences, with around an eighth observed a single time. Specimen: PBMCs or a T cell subset sorted from them (not recorded which). All receptors come from a man aged 18 to 30 who had mild COVID-19 (a few samples of this study predate the infection). Cell type and time point are not known.

The chain has TRBV12-3 or TRBV12-4 and TRBJ2-2; no clear D gene. The CDR3 loop spans 14 amino acids. V was shortened by 6 bases and J by 0 bases, with 8 bases between the two germline ends. The CDR3 DNA reads as TGTGCCAGCAGCCACGGAACGAACACCGGGGAGCTGTTTTTT. Translation gives CASSHGTNTGELFF.

The rearrangement joins TRBV28 to TRBJ2-7, with TRBD1 identical over 7 bases. Trimming removed 2 bases from V and 1 base from J; junction bases left unmatched: 2. The CDR3 contains 14 residues. CDR1 and CDR2 from the germline V gene are MDHEN and SYDVKM. The CDR3 DNA reads TGTGCCAGCAGTTTACGGGACAGATCCTACGAGCAGTACTTC. This translates into CASSLRDRSYEQYF.

This clonotype was recorded a few times. The gene calls are TRBV4-3 and TRBJ2-7; TRBD2 agrees at 13 bases. J gave up 2 bases and V 2 bases, and 9 bases lay outside the gene matches. The germline V gene encodes CDR1 LGHNA and CDR2 YSLEER. This CDR3 region has 18 residues. This CDR3 is CASSQFLTSGGQTYEQYV. CDR3 nucleotide sequence: TGCGCCAGCAGCCAATTTCTGACTAGCGGGGGGCAAACCTACGAGCAGTACGTC.

This clonotype has only a few counts. As DNA, the CDR3 is TGTGCCAGCACCAACCCCGCTGGCGGGGGGGCAGATACGCAGTATTTT. Amino acids: CASTNPAGGGADTQYF. The chain is built from TRBV12-3 or TRBV12-4 and TRBJ2-3; TRBD2 agrees at 9 bases. J gave up 4 bases and V 7 bases, and 12 bases lay outside the gene matches. The CDR3 has 16 amino acids.

This clonotype was seen more than once but under ten times. The chain has TRBV7-8 and TRBJ2-7; D remains unclear. The CDR3 totals 14 residues. V lost 6 bases, J lost 5 bases, and 17 bases lay in between. The germline CDR1 and CDR2 sequences are SGHVS and FQNEAQ. This CDR3 is CASSPPGGRNEQYF. CDR3 DNA: TGTGCCAGCAGTCCGCCCGGCGGTAGGAACGAGCAGTACTTC.

This clonotype has more than one count but fewer than ten. J is TRBJ2-3 and V is TRBV5-1; 11 positions agree with TRBD2. V was pared by 2 bases and J by 6 bases, with 14 bases of the junction left unmatched. CDR1 and CDR2 from the germline V gene are SGHRS and YFSETQ. The CDR3 runs 18 residues. The CDR3 loop reads CASSFIAGGAVGYDTQYF. CDR3 in DNA: TGCGCCAGCAGCTTCATAGCGGGGGGGGCTGTCGGATACGATACGCAGTATTTT. Drawing the rest from reference TRBV5-1 and TRBJ2-3, the complete variable domain is KAGVTQTPRYLIKTRGQQVTLSCSPISGHRSVSWYQQTPGQGLQFLFEYFSETQRNKGNFPGRFSGRQFSNSRSEMNVSTLELGDSALYLCASSFIAGGAVGYDTQYFGPGTRLTVL.

This clonotype was seen only a few times. The V gene is TRBV20-1, the J gene TRBJ2-7; weak D call: TRBD2 (6 bases). Germline-derived CDR1 and CDR2 are DFQATT and SNEGSKA (reference sequence). The ends were cut back, 6 bases at V and 2 bases at J, with 17 bases in the middle. The CDR3 consists of 14 residues. Written as DNA, the CDR3 is TGCAGTGCATTACGCGGGACGGCGGCCTACGAGCAGTACTTC. Its protein is CSALRGTAAYEQYF.

CDR3 bases: TGTGCCATCCGGACTACTCTCAGGGAGCAGTTCTTC. It encodes CAIRTTLREQFF. The chain uses TRBV7-2 and TRBJ2-1; D might be TRBD2 (6 bases). V lost 10 bases, J lost 10 bases, and 17 bases lay in between. The V gene's germline CDR1 is SGHTA and CDR2 FQGNSA. The CDR3 length is 12 residues.